Each of the 30 T cell receptor beta chains below was sequenced from the same sample in a study of blood T cells in healthy people across ages (dated by TCRdb to between 2014 and 2017). Library prep was done by 5' RACE. Sequencing took place on an Illumina HiSeq 2500. A second 7 to 11 cycle PCR used a sample-barcoded 5' primer and a J-beta primer mix. In TCRdb, the public reads were trimmed at Q25 with fastp and aligned with MiXCR, with productive beta chains retained. Rows matching on CDR3 protein sequence are summarized as one entry with the most common DNA and genes. The sample contains around 900,000 distinct CDR3 sequences, 51% of them found a single time. Of the sample, around 21% falls within the top ten clones. The sample was blood. These receptors were collected from a woman aged 60 to 75 in good health.

This clonotype was detected many times. The V gene is TRBV5-6, the J gene TRBJ2-1, with 14 bases lining up with TRBD2. The CDR3 covers 16 residues. V trimming: 0 bases; J trimming: 8 bases; junction bases outside the gene matches: 4. The germline CDR1 and CDR2 sequences are SGHDT and YYEEEE. This chain's CDR3 is CASSLGTSGRFYEQFF. In nucleotides, the CDR3 is TGTGCCAGCAGCTTGGGGACTAGCGGGAGGTTTTATGAGCAGTTCTTC.

The chain is built from TRBV28 and TRBJ1-2; D unclear. The CDR3 consists of 12 residues. V lost 10 bases and J 4 bases, leaving 13 bases between the germline ends. Germline V gives CDR1 MDHEN, CDR2 SYDVKM. CDR3 region: CAIKGNSYGYTF. CDR3 DNA: TGTGCCATCAAAGGGAACTCCTATGGCTACACCTTC.

This clonotype was seen only a few times. The chain has TRBV28 and TRBJ1-1; weak D call: TRBD1 (5 bases). Trimming shortened V by 6 bases and J by 6 bases, and 20 bases separated the two germline ends. The germline V gene has CDR1 MDHEN and CDR2 SYDVKM. The CDR3 sequence is 15 residues long. DNA for the CDR3: TGTGCCAGCAGCCGGCTAACAGGAGGGGTTTCTGAAGCTTTCTTT. It translates to CASSRLTGGVSEAFF. Looking up the rest from reference TRBV28 and TRBJ1-1 gives the full variable domain: DVKVTQSSRYLVKRTGEKVFLECVQDMDHENMFWYRQDPGLGLRLIYFSYDVKMKEKGDIPEGYSVSREKKERFSLILESASTNQTSMYLCASSRLTGGVSEAFFGQGTRLTVV.

V is TRBV12-3 or TRBV12-4 and J is TRBJ2-1; D possibly corresponds to TRBD2 (6 bases). The CDR3 runs 16 residues. V was clipped by 2 bases and J by 9 bases, with 20 bases between them. Written as DNA, the CDR3 is TGTGCCAGCAGTTTAATAGGGCTGCGGGGATCTATTGAGCAGTTCTTC. Amino acid sequence: CASSLIGLRGSIEQFF.

This clonotype showed up many times. The chain carries TRBV7-9 and TRBJ2-3; the D gene is possibly TRBD2 (5 bases). The CDR3 consists of 12 residues. Germline assignment: CDR1 SEHNR and CDR2 FQNEAQ (reference sequence). V was trimmed by 5 bases and J by 4 bases, leaving 7 bases between them. CDR3 amino acids: CASSPEADTQYF. For the CDR3, the DNA is TGTGCCAGCAGCCCGGAGGCAGATACGCAGTATTTT.

This clonotype has only a few counts. The rearrangement uses TRBV18 and TRBJ2-4; TRBD2 matches 9 bases. V lost 2 bases, J lost 0 bases, and 2 bases stayed unmatched. Germline V gene data show CDR1 as KGHSH and CDR2 as LQKENI. This CDR3 comprises 16 residues. In DNA form, the CDR3 reads TGTGCCAGCTCACCAGCTAGCGGGATAGCCAAAAACATTCAGTACTTC. It encodes CASSPASGIAKNIQYF.

V gene TRBV6-6 combines with J gene TRBJ2-5, with 10 bases matching TRBD2. The last part of the DNA fits TRBJ2-7 better; the J call may be wrong. The V gene's germline CDR1 is MNHNY and CDR2 SVGAGI (reference sequence). The CDR3 has 16 amino acids. This CDR3 reads CASRRGPTSGKDEQYF. CDR3 in DNA: TGTGCCAGCAGAAGGGGGCCTACTAGCGGGAAAGACGAGCAGTACTTC.

The gene calls are TRBV7-8 and TRBJ2-5, with 7 bases identical to TRBD2. Germline CDR1 is SGHVS and CDR2 is FQNEAQ. V was clipped by 2 bases and J by 1 base; unmatched bases: 4. This CDR3 is 15 amino acids long. CDR3 sequence reads: CASSLKRDPQETQYF. CDR3 bases: TGTGCCAGCAGCTTAAAGCGGGATCCCCAAGAGACCCAGTACTTC.

A few counts support this clonotype. The chain combines TRBV4-1 with TRBJ2-5; 10 bases map to TRBD2. The ends lost 0 bases at V and 5 bases at J; junction bases unmatched: 3. CDR1 is MGHRA and CDR2 is YSYEKL in the germline V gene. The CDR3 runs to 15 residues. DNA of the CDR3: TGCGCCAGCAGCCAAGAGGGGACTAGCGTCGAGACCCAGTACTTC. Encoded protein: CASSQEGTSVETQYF.

The rearrangement joins TRBV15 to TRBJ2-5, with D tentatively TRBD1 (5 bases). This CDR3 is built from 16 residues. The ends were cut back, 0 bases at V and 4 bases at J, with 15 bases in the middle. Germline CDR1 LNHNV, CDR2 YYDKDF (reference sequence). The CDR3 reads CATSRDRTGVRETQYF. Here the CDR3 DNA reads TGTGCCACCAGCAGAGATAGAACAGGAGTAAGAGAGACCCAGTACTTC.

This chain links TRBV3-1 with TRBJ2-3; perhaps TRBD2 as D (5 bases). Trimming removed 1 base at V and 5 bases at J, with 10 bases between. Per germline, CDR1 LGHDT and CDR2 YNNKEL (reference sequence). CDR3 length equals 14 residues. The CDR3 spells CASSQGSGKDTQYF. In DNA form, the CDR3 reads TGTGCCAGCAGCCAAGGGTCGGGGAAAGATACGCAGTATTTT.

The chain combines TRBV20-1 with TRBJ2-2; D may be TRBD1 or TRBD2 (5 bases each). With 4 bases removed from V and 4 bases from J, the gap between germline ends came to 13 bases. This CDR3 contains 14 residues. The germline V gene has CDR1 DFQATT and CDR2 SNEGSKA (reference sequence). This CDR3 is CSAKTERGTGELFF. CDR3 nucleotide sequence: TGCAGTGCTAAGACAGAACGGGGCACCGGGGAGCTGTTTTTT.

The CDR3 protein is CASSVVGQGGTGYTF. For the CDR3, the DNA is TGTGCCAGCAGCGTAGTAGGACAGGGAGGGACTGGCTACACCTTC. The gene calls are TRBV9 and TRBJ1-2; 8 bases fit TRBD1. CDR1 is SGDLS, CDR2 YYNGEE, per germline. The ends lost 0 bases at V and 7 bases at J; junction bases unmatched: 8. This CDR3 spans 15 amino acids.

The chain links TRBV12-3 or TRBV12-4 to TRBJ2-7, with D tentatively TRBD2 (6 bases). CDR3 size: 15 residues. The V gene lost 4 bases and the J gene lost 3 bases, with 16 bases spanning the gap. The CDR3 DNA sequence: TGTGCCAGCAGTTGGAGGGCATTTACCTTCTACGAGCAGTACTTC. As protein: CASSWRAFTFYEQYF.

The table lists this clonotype with a few counts. This chain joins TRBV4-1 and TRBJ2-5, with a weak D call TRBD1 (7 bases). V lost 4 bases to trimming and J lost 3 bases, with 15 bases between them. CDR3 length equals 15 residues. The germline V gene encodes CDR1 MGHRA and CDR2 YSYEKL. For the CDR3, the DNA is TGCGCCAGCAGCCGCCGCGCAGGGGGGAAAGAGACCCAGTACTTC. Translation gives CASSRRAGGKETQYF.

Only a few counts were recorded for this clonotype. J is TRBJ2-3 and V is TRBV2; TRBD2 might be the D (6 bases). The CDR3 has 14 amino acids. V shed 7 bases and J shed 2 bases, with 13 bases lying between them. Germline CDR1 is SNHLY and CDR2 is FYNNEI. The CDR3 protein is CASNRLRDTDTQYF. The CDR3 DNA reads as TGTGCCAGCAACCGCCTGCGGGACACAGATACGCAGTATTTT.

CDR3 coding DNA: TGTGCCAGCTCACCAGGAGGACACATCACAGATACGCAGTATTTT. This encodes CASSPGGHITDTQYF. The chain is built from TRBV18 and TRBJ2-3; D is possibly TRBD1 or TRBD2 (5 bases each). V was trimmed by 2 bases and J by 2 bases, leaving 11 bases between them. Germline V gene lookup returns CDR1 KGHSH and CDR2 LQKENI. This CDR3 contains 15 residues. Using reference TRBV18 and TRBJ2-3 for the parts outside the CDR3, the full variable domain is NAGVMQNPRHLVRRRGQEARLRCSPMKGHSHVYWYRQLPEEGLKFMVYLQKENIIDESGMPKERFSAEFPKEGPSILRIQQVVRGDSAAYFCASSPGGHITDTQYFGPGTRLTVL.

The chain has TRBV11-2 and TRBJ2-2; the match to TRBD2 covers 9 bases. CDR3 length: 15 residues. J lost 5 bases, V lost 4 bases, and 5 bases had no gene match. Germline V gene data show CDR1 as SGHAT and CDR2 as FQNNGV. DNA of the CDR3: TGTGCCAGCAGCTCAACTAGCGGGTCGACCGGGGAGCTGTTTTTT. It yields the protein CASSSTSGSTGELFF.

The chain links TRBV25-1 to TRBJ2-7; weak D call: TRBD2 (6 bases). This CDR3 comprises 12 residues. The germline gives CDR1 MGHDK, CDR2 SYGVNS. Trimming took off 4 bases at V and 9 bases at J, with 13 bases between the two ends. This CDR3 reads CASSAISGGQYF. CDR3 DNA sequence: TGTGCCAGCAGTGCGATTAGCGGTGGGCAGTACTTC.

The chain uses TRBV11-2 and TRBJ2-7; a possible D gene is TRBD1 (6 bases). Trimming removed 6 bases at V and 0 bases at J, with 9 bases between. This CDR3 has 13 residues. Germline CDR1 SGHAT, CDR2 FQNNGV. CDR3 region: CASRRDNSYEQYF. CDR3 nucleotide sequence: TGTGCCAGCAGACGGGACAACTCCTACGAGCAGTACTTC.

V gene TRBV20-1 combines with J gene TRBJ1-5; 9 positions agree with TRBD1. The CDR3 is 15 residues long. Germline CDR1 is DFQATT and CDR2 is SNEGSKA (reference sequence). Losses at the gene ends were 6 bases for V and 2 bases for J; bases not matched to a gene: 8. CDR3 in DNA: TGCAGTGCAAAGGCCCGGGACAGGGGCAATCAGCCCCAGCATTTT. Its translation is CSAKARDRGNQPQHF.

This clonotype turned up a few times. This chain links TRBV12-3 or TRBV12-4 with TRBJ2-3; D not certain. The CDR3 length is 13 residues. The ends were cut back, 5 bases at V and 2 bases at J, with 8 bases in the middle. In nucleotides, the CDR3 is TGTGCCAGCAGTCCAGAGAACACAGATACGCAGTATTTT. As protein: CASSPENTDTQYF.

The chain uses TRBV5-6 and TRBJ2-3, with TRBD2 identical over 14 bases. V dropped 1 base and J dropped 1; count of bases not matched to a gene: 5. CDR3 length: 18 amino acids. CDR1 and CDR2 (germline): SGHDT, YYEEEE. The CDR3 spells CASSLLTSGRAGTDTQYF. The CDR3 nucleotides read TGTGCCAGCAGCTTGTTGACTAGCGGGAGGGCCGGCACAGATACGCAGTATTTT.

This clonotype was seen more than once but under ten times. This chain joins TRBV27 and TRBJ2-1; 10 bases map to TRBD2. V was pared by 2 bases and J by 4 bases, with 8 bases of the junction left unmatched. The CDR3 length is 17 residues. Germline-derived CDR1 and CDR2 are MNHEY and SMNVEV (reference sequence). CDR3 DNA: TGTGCCAGCAGTTTACTAGCGGGAGCCCCACTTTACAATGAGCAGTTCTTC. It translates to CASSLLAGAPLYNEQFF.

This clonotype was observed at least ten times. The chain joins TRBV29-1 to TRBJ2-5, with 9 bases matching TRBD1. With 6 bases clipped from V and 4 bases from J, the junction kept 6 bases outside the gene matches. The CDR3 consists of 13 residues. Per the germline V gene, CDR1 is SQVTM and CDR2 is ANQGSEA. The chain's CDR3 is CSVLQGAGETQYF. Here the CDR3 DNA reads TGCAGCGTCTTACAGGGGGCTGGAGAGACCCAGTACTTC.

Turning to this clonotype: A junction end diverges from the germline sequence, so it may reflect a read error. This chain connects TRBV5-1 to TRBJ2-1; tentatively, D is TRBD1 (5 bases). CDR1 SGHRS and CDR2 YFSETQ come from the germline V gene. The CDR3 extends over 17 amino acids. DNA for the CDR3: TGCGCCAGCGGCTTGGTAGGGGTGGGCAGCTCCTACAATGAGCAGTTCTTC. Protein sequence: CASGLVGVGSSYNEQFF.

The V gene is TRBV7-6, the J gene TRBJ2-3; TRBD2 matches at 8 bases. Looked up from germline, CDR1 is SGHVS and CDR2 is FNYEAQ. Trimming cost V 5 bases and J 2 bases; bases outside gene matches: 9. The CDR3 runs to 16 residues. The DNA of the CDR3 is TGTGCCAGCAGCGATGAGGGACTAGACCTCACAGATACGCAGTATTTT. Encoded protein: CASSDEGLDLTDTQYF.

This clonotype turned up a few times. The V gene is TRBV10-3, the J gene TRBJ2-3; D unclear. V was trimmed by 0 bases and J by 7 bases, leaving 11 bases between them. Germline V gene lookup returns CDR1 ENHRY and CDR2 SYGVKD. The CDR3 has 14 amino acids. Here the CDR3 DNA reads TGTGCCATCAGTGAGTCGCCCCCGGCCAATACGCAGTATTTT. This codes for CAISESPPANTQYF.

This clonotype appeared many times. V is TRBV27 and J is TRBJ2-2, with D perhaps TRBD2 (5 bases). V was shortened by 5 bases and J by 4 bases, with 14 bases between the two germline ends. CDR3 length: 15 residues. Looked up from germline, CDR1 is MNHEY and CDR2 is SMNVEV (reference sequence). The CDR3 is CASSPPDSPTGELFF. In nucleotides, the CDR3 is TGTGCCAGCAGTCCACCGGACTCCCCCACCGGGGAGCTGTTTTTT.

V is TRBV20-1 and J is TRBJ2-3; 10 bases align to TRBD2. This CDR3 region has 18 residues. CDR1 and CDR2 (germline): DFQATT, SNEGSKA (reference sequence). The V segment lost 8 bases and the J segment 2 bases; nucleotides outside the gene matches: 19. In DNA form, the CDR3 reads TGCAGTCTAGGACTAGCGGTAATAATGGGGGGCCACACAGATACGCAGTATTTT. Protein: CSLGLAVIMGGHTDTQYF.